This entry lists 32 T cell receptor beta chains sequenced from one sample in a study of cytomegalovirus exposure and HLA in healthy donors. The PCR had 60 Vbeta and 13 Jbeta primers. The method was immunoSEQ multiplex PCR; TCRdb's version includes in-frame clones alone and lacks a portion of them. The listing contains around 74,000 clones. Material: PBMCs. All receptors come from a man aged 50-60 years in good health and CMV-seropositive.

The chain has TRBV11-1 and TRBJ2-3; 8 bases agree with TRBD2. CDR1 SGHAT and CDR2 FQDESV come from the germline V gene (reference sequence). The ends lost 5 bases at V and 8 bases at J; junction bases unmatched: 18. CDR3 size: 17 residues. The CDR3 region has the DNA TGTGCCAGCAGCCCCCGCCCTGTCGGGGGGGGTCTGAGTACGCAGTATTTT. It is translated as CASSPRPVGGGLSTQYF.

The J gene is TRBJ1-1, the V gene TRBV5-1; D possibly corresponds to TRBD1 (5 bases). Deletions cut 4 bases from V and 1 base from J, with 17 bases between. CDR3 length equals 16 residues. Germline V gene sequence: CDR1 SGHRS, CDR2 YFSETQ. The CDR3 bases are TGCGCCAGCAGCCGGCGGGGAGGGGCCCCGAACACTGAAGCTTTCTTT. It translates to CASSRRGGAPNTEAFF.

V usage is TRBV7-3 and J usage is TRBJ2-3; TRBD2 aligns across 7 bases. The length of the CDR3 is 13 residues. The ends lost 5 bases at V and 6 bases at J; junction bases unmatched: 5. The V gene's germline CDR1 is SGHTA and CDR2 FQGTGA. CDR3 sequence reads: CASSRGTTDTQYF. The DNA for the CDR3 is TGTGCCAGCAGCCGAGGGACTACGGATACGCAGTATTTT.

The V gene is TRBV5-8, the J gene TRBJ2-6, with D perhaps matching TRBD1 (6 bases). Germline V gene data show CDR1 as SGHTS and CDR2 as YDEGEE. V shed 0 bases and J shed 0 bases, with 10 bases lying between them. The CDR3 loop spans 17 amino acids. CDR3 nucleotides: TGTGCCAGCAGCTTGGAGACAGGTTTCTCTGGGGCCAACGTCCTGACTTTC. This encodes CASSLETGFSGANVLTF.

CDR3 region: CASSRDYRGETQYF. In DNA, the CDR3 is TGTGCCAGCAGCCGGGACTATCGGGGCGAGACCCAGTACTTC. V is TRBV6-5 and J is TRBJ2-5, with 7 bases lining up with TRBD2. The CDR3 loop spans 14 amino acids. Per germline, CDR1 MNHEY and CDR2 SVGAGI. Trimming removed 6 bases from V and 5 bases from J; junction bases left unmatched: 9.

The chain uses TRBV9 and TRBJ2-3; D unresolved. CDR1 is SGDLS, CDR2 YYNGEE, per germline. There are 12 residues in the CDR3. Trimming stripped 0 bases from V and 4 bases from J, with 3 bases between. The CDR3 nucleotides read TGTGCCAGCAGCGTAGCGGCAGATACGCAGTATTTT. As protein: CASSVAADTQYF. Full variable domain (missing parts from reference TRBV9 and TRBJ2-3): DSGVTQTPKHLITATGQRVTLRCSPRSGDLSVYWYQQSLDQGLQFLIQYYNGEERAKGNILERFSAQQFPDLHSELNLSSLELGDSALYFCASSVAADTQYFGPGTRLTVL.

This sequence joins TRBV7-8 and TRBJ1-1, with 7 bases matching TRBD1. Per germline, CDR1 SGHVS and CDR2 FQNEAQ. After removal of 3 bases from V and 4 bases from J, the junction contained 8 bases not matched to a gene. The CDR3 totals 15 residues. Written as DNA, the CDR3 is TGTGCCAGCAGCTTGAACAGGGGCCTCGTCACTGAAGCTTTCTTT. As protein: CASSLNRGLVTEAFF.

This clone registers medium-sized by frequency. The rearrangement uses TRBV7-9 and TRBJ2-1; 12 nucleotides agree with TRBD2. The CDR3 length is 17 residues. Germline trimming cut 0 bases from V and 5 bases from J; bases unmatched to any gene: 5. CDR1 is SEHNR, CDR2 FQNEAQ, per germline (reference sequence). The CDR3 DNA reads TGTGCCAGCAGCTTAGCAACTAGCGGGGGGTCAAACAATGAGCAGTTCTTC. It is translated as CASSLATSGGSNNEQFF. The full variable domain, with the rest looked up from reference TRBV7-9 and TRBJ2-1, is DTGVSQNPRHKITKRGQNVTFRCDPISEHNRLYWYRQTLGQGPEFLTYFQNEAQLEKSRLLSDRFSAERPKGSFSTLEIQRTEQGDSAMYLCASSLATSGGSNNEQFFGPGTRLTVL.

About this clone: This same CDR3 is encoded by further DNA sequences in the sample. For the CDR3, the DNA is TGTGCCAGTAGTTCTTCTCATTCACCCCTCCACTTT. As protein: CASSSSHSPLHF. The rearrangement uses TRBV19 and TRBJ1-6, with D unclear. This CDR3 is built from 12 residues. With 5 bases removed from V and 8 bases from J, the gap between germline ends came to 7 bases. The germline V gene has CDR1 LNHDA and CDR2 SQIVND (reference sequence).

The V and J genes are TRBV5-4 and TRBJ2-4, with TRBD1 identical over 7 bases. This CDR3 is built from 15 residues. The V and J ends lost 6 bases and 6 bases, in that order; junction bases with no gene match: 12. Germline V gene sequence: CDR1 SGHNT, CDR2 YYREEE (reference sequence). The CDR3 reads CASTLTGDRRNIQYF. CDR3 DNA: TGTGCCAGCACCCTAACAGGGGATCGGAGAAACATTCAGTACTTC.

This chain joins TRBV18 and TRBJ1-2, with 7 bases identical to TRBD1. CDR1 and CDR2 (germline): KGHSH, LQKENI. Germline trimming cut 2 bases from V and 6 bases from J; bases unmatched to any gene: 12. The CDR3 has 16 amino acids. The CDR3 nucleotides read TGTGCCAGCTCACCAAGTTCGGGACAGCCTAGAGATGGCTACACCTTC. It specifies CASSPSSGQPRDGYTF.

The rearrangement joins TRBV10-3 to TRBJ2-7; perhaps TRBD2 as D (6 bases). The CDR3 is made up of 16 amino acids. Germline CDR1 ENHRY, CDR2 SYGVKD. Trimming stripped 0 bases from V and 1 base from J, with 13 bases between. The CDR3 is CAISESGQGGSYEQYV. The CDR3 DNA follows: TGTGCCATCAGTGAGTCGGGGCAGGGAGGTTCCTACGAGCAGTACGTC.

The chain couples TRBV7-9 to TRBJ1-1; D gene unclear. The CDR3 length is 12 residues. In germline, CDR1 is SEHNR, CDR2 FQNEAQ (reference sequence). Trimming stripped 1 base from V and 6 bases from J, with 6 bases between. CDR3 DNA: TGTGCCAGCAGCTTAGGGAGCCCTGAAGCTTTCTTT. Amino acid sequence: CASSLGSPEAFF.

The chain has TRBV6-1 and TRBJ2-7; D is unresolved. The germline V gene encodes CDR1 MNHNS and CDR2 SASEGT. Trimming removed 5 bases from V and 3 bases from J, with 11 bases in between. This CDR3 has 13 residues. The CDR3 DNA reads as TGTGCCAGCAGTCCCTGGAAGCGCTACGAGCAGTACTTC. It codes for CASSPWKRYEQYF.

The CDR3 nucleotides read TGTGCCAGCTATCTTCTCTATGGCTACACCTTC. As protein: CASYLLYGYTF. The chain couples TRBV2 to TRBJ1-2; D gene unclear. CDR1 is SNHLY and CDR2 is FYNNEI in the germline V gene. The CDR3 sequence is 11 residues long. V was trimmed by 8 bases and J by 4 bases, leaving 8 bases between them.

V usage is TRBV5-1 and J usage is TRBJ1-1; maybe TRBD1 (5 bases). CDR1 is SGHRS, CDR2 YFSETQ, per germline. The CDR3 runs 13 residues. V lost 7 bases to trimming and J lost 5 bases, with 15 bases between them. CDR3 DNA sequence: TGCGCCAGCTCCCGGGGGAGGGAAACTGAAGCTTTCTTT. This encodes CASSRGRETEAFF.

The CDR3 reads CASSPVGRTGDGYTF. Here the CDR3 DNA reads TGTGCCAGCTCACCAGTGGGTAGGACAGGGGATGGCTACACCTTC. The gene calls are TRBV18 and TRBJ1-2; 9 bases map to TRBD1. Germline CDR1 and CDR2: KGHSH and LQKENI. This CDR3 has 15 residues. J lost 6 bases, V lost 2 bases, and 7 bases had no gene match. Drawing the rest from reference TRBV18 and TRBJ1-2, the complete variable domain is NAGVMQNPRHLVRRRGQEARLRCSPMKGHSHVYWYRQLPEEGLKFMVYLQKENIIDESGMPKERFSAEFPKEGPSILRIQQVVRGDSAAYFCASSPVGRTGDGYTFGSGTRLTVV.

J is TRBJ1-1 and V is TRBV19, with 9 bases lining up with TRBD1. The CDR3 covers 15 residues. CDR1 is LNHDA, CDR2 SQIVND, per germline (reference sequence). Trimming cost V 5 bases and J 6 bases; bases outside gene matches: 10. CDR3 region: CASSVGQGPGSEAFF. For the CDR3, the DNA is TGTGCCAGTAGTGTGGGACAGGGTCCGGGCTCTGAAGCTTTCTTT.

The V call is TRBV19, the J call TRBJ2-2, with a weak D call TRBD2 (6 bases). Germline V lookup: CDR1 LNHDA, CDR2 SQIVND (reference sequence). The CDR3 runs to 17 residues. V lost 9 bases to trimming and J lost 2 bases, with 22 bases between them. In nucleotides, the CDR3 is TGTGCCAGCCGCCGGAGGGGCGGAGCGGGTAACACCGGGGAGCTGTTTTTT. This sequence encodes CASRRRGGAGNTGELFF. Together with reference TRBV19 and TRBJ2-2, the CDR3 gives the full variable domain: DGGITQSPKYLFRKEGQNVTLSCEQNLNHDAMYWYRQDPGQGLRLIYYSQIVNDFQKGDIAEGYSVSREKKESFPLTVTSAQKNPTAFYLCASRRRGGAGNTGELFFGEGSRLTVL.

The chain uses TRBV18 and TRBJ1-4; 8 positions agree with TRBD1. The CDR3 is 17 residues long. Germline CDR1 KGHSH, CDR2 LQKENI. Trimming at V came to 3 bases and at J to 4 bases, leaving 10 bases not matched to a gene. The CDR3 loop reads CASSPTSGQGGNEKLFF. For the CDR3, the DNA is TGTGCCAGCTCACCGACCTCTGGACAGGGTGGTAATGAAAAACTGTTTTTT.

The chain recombines TRBV7-3 with TRBJ2-3; D unclear. Germline V gene sequence: CDR1 SGHTA, CDR2 FQGTGA. The CDR3 is 16 residues long. The V end was cut by 1 base, the J end by 2 bases, with 13 bases between. CDR3 in amino acids: CASSLKVAAFTDTQYF. The CDR3 coding sequence is TGTGCCAGCAGCTTAAAGGTAGCTGCCTTCACAGATACGCAGTATTTT. The full variable domain, its missing parts supplied by reference TRBV7-3 and TRBJ2-3, is GAGVSQTPSNKVTEKGKYVELRCDPISGHTALYWYRQSLGQGPEFLIYFQGTGAADDSGLPNDRFFAVRPEGSVSTLKIQRTERGDSAVYLCASSLKVAAFTDTQYFGPGTRLTVL.

The V and J genes are TRBV19 and TRBJ1-2; a possible D gene is TRBD1 (5 bases). CDR1 and CDR2 from the germline V gene are LNHDA and SQIVND (reference sequence). This CDR3 contains 12 residues. V was cut by 8 bases and J by 4 bases, with 11 bases left in between. The CDR3 here is CASSQVFYGYTF. CDR3 nucleotides: TGTGCCAGTTCACAGGTCTTCTATGGCTACACCTTC.

The V gene is TRBV28, the J gene TRBJ2-5; 8 nucleotides agree with TRBD2. After removal of 5 bases from V and 2 bases from J, the junction contained 10 bases not matched to a gene. CDR3 length: 16 residues. CDR1 is MDHEN, CDR2 SYDVKM, per germline. The CDR3 nucleotides are TGTGCCAGCAGTACTCCCGGGACGGGGGGGCAAGAGACCCAGTACTTC. Its translation is CASSTPGTGGQETQYF.

This chain connects TRBV5-6 to TRBJ2-2, with D hard to call. Germline values: CDR1 SGHDT, CDR2 YYEEEE. Trimming took 2 bases from V and 1 from J, leaving 9 bases between them. The CDR3 contains 15 residues. The CDR3 DNA follows: TGTGCCAGCAGCTTTGCGTTCTTGAACACCGGGGAGCTGTTTTTT. Protein product: CASSFAFLNTGELFF.

The V call is TRBV5-1, the J call TRBJ2-5; 10 bases line up with TRBD1. The length of the CDR3 is 12 residues. Germline CDR1 and CDR2: SGHRS and YFSETQ. Germline trimming cut 4 bases from V and 11 bases from J; bases unmatched to any gene: 5. The CDR3 bases are TGCGCCAGCAGCGGCGGGACAGGGGAGCAGTACTTC. This codes for CASSGGTGEQYF.

The rearrangement links TRBV27 to TRBJ2-6; no clear D gene. The CDR3 spans 17 residues. Germline CDR1 is MNHEY and CDR2 is SMNVEV (reference sequence). V lost 5 bases to trimming and J lost 4 bases, with 18 bases between them. CDR3 DNA: TGTGCCAGCAGTCAGACACTCTACGCCAGGGGGGCCAACGTCCTGACTTTC. Translating it yields CASSQTLYARGANVLTF.

This rearrangement joins TRBV7-9 to TRBJ2-5, with 8 bases that match TRBD2. Germline CDR1 SEHNR, CDR2 FQNEAQ (reference sequence). V shed 0 bases and J 5 bases; nucleotides not matched to a gene: 11. The CDR3 spans 17 residues. DNA for the CDR3: TGTGCCAGCAGCTTAGCGAAGGACGGGGGGGCCTGGGAGACCCAGTACTTC. It specifies CASSLAKDGGAWETQYF.

CDR3 DNA sequence: TGCGCCAGCAGCTTTAGCCCCTCGGGTAATGAAAAACTGTTTTTT. Its translation: CASSFSPSGNEKLFF. This chain links TRBV5-1 with TRBJ1-4; D uncertain. The germline V gene has CDR1 SGHRS and CDR2 YFSETQ. This CDR3 contains 15 residues. V shed 2 bases and J shed 4 bases, with 12 bases lying between them.

V usage is TRBV9 and J usage is TRBJ2-1; D might be TRBD2 (6 bases). Trimming shortened V by 0 bases and J by 7 bases, and 11 bases separated the two germline ends. Germline V gene lookup returns CDR1 SGDLS and CDR2 YYNGEE. The CDR3 runs 14 residues. This CDR3 is CASSVGRGVNEQFF. CDR3 nucleotides: TGTGCCAGCAGCGTAGGGAGGGGAGTGAATGAGCAGTTCTTC.

V and J are TRBV29-1 and TRBJ1-1, with 11 nucleotides matching TRBD1. V shed 2 bases, J shed 10 bases, and the junction held 9 bases outside the gene matches. Per germline, CDR1 SQVTM and CDR2 ANQGSEA. The CDR3 is 14 residues long. CDR3 sequence reads: CSVEPGQGDRRAFF. The CDR3 DNA follows: TGCAGCGTTGAACCGGGACAGGGGGATCGTCGAGCTTTCTTT.

This chain links TRBV28 with TRBJ2-7; D possibly corresponds to TRBD1 (6 bases). CDR1 and CDR2 (germline): MDHEN, SYDVKM. The CDR3 is 14 amino acids. V was pared by 7 bases and J by 2 bases, with 15 bases between. The CDR3 DNA is TGTGCCAGCACGCTAAGAGGGGGACCCTACGAGCAGTACGTC. Its translation: CASTLRGGPYEQYV.

This chain joins TRBV7-9 and TRBJ1-1; D is uncertain. Trimming took 8 bases from V and 3 from J, leaving 7 bases between them. This CDR3 is 11 amino acids long. Germline CDR1 reads SEHNR; CDR2 reads FQNEAQ (reference sequence). CDR3 residues: CASGWHTEAFF. As DNA, the CDR3 is TGTGCCAGCGGTTGGCACACTGAAGCTTTCTTT.